Below are 18 T cell receptor beta chains sequenced from a single sample in a study of blood T cell repertoires in COVID-19. Libraries were prepared by immunoSEQ multiplex PCR; TCRdb keeps only in-frame clonotypes and omits some of them. The table shows 120,000 to 150,000 clones, with about 80% occurring only once. Sequenced sample: peripheral blood. Receptors were obtained from a human donor in a cohort sampled during active COVID-19.

This clone was seen once. The chain links TRBV6-6 to TRBJ1-2; 8 bases align to TRBD1. The V gene's germline CDR1 is MNHNY and CDR2 SVGAGI (reference sequence). The CDR3 is 14 amino acids. Trimming cost V 5 bases and J 8 bases; bases outside gene matches: 10. The CDR3 spells CASSPGQVREGYTF. The CDR3 DNA reads as TGTGCCAGCAGTCCGGGACAGGTACGCGAGGGCTACACCTTC.

This clone was recorded once. The chain uses TRBV19 and TRBJ1-5, with D possibly being TRBD1 (6 bases). Germline V CDR1 and CDR2: LNHDA, SQIVND (reference sequence). V lost 6 bases, J lost 2 bases, and 8 bases lay in between. CDR3 length: 13 residues. CDR3 bases: TGTGCCAGTAGGGGGGCAGGCAATCAGCCCCAGCATTTT. As protein: CASRGAGNQPQHF.

This clone was seen a handful of times. V and J are TRBV12-5 and TRBJ2-2; the D is unclear. CDR1 and CDR2 from the germline V gene are LGHNT and FRNRAP. CDR3 length equals 18 residues. V lost 2 bases and J 3 bases, leaving 19 bases between the germline ends. CDR3 nucleotides: TGTGCTAGTGGTTTGAGGTCCCCGGCCTTCAGGCACACCGGGGAGCTGTTTTTT. As protein: CASGLRSPAFRHTGELFF.

The J gene is TRBJ2-7, the V gene TRBV27; D perhaps matches TRBD2 (6 bases). CDR1 and CDR2 from the germline V gene are MNHEY and SMNVEV (reference sequence). This CDR3 is built from 14 residues. The ends were cut back, 3 bases at V and 0 bases at J, with 9 bases in the middle. The CDR3 DNA reads as TGTGCCAGCAGTTTTAACGGGGGCTCCTACGAGCAGTACTTC. This codes for CASSFNGGSYEQYF.

The chain links TRBV15 to TRBJ1-1; 9 nucleotides line up with TRBD1. After removal of 7 bases from V and 2 bases from J, the junction contained 11 bases not matched to a gene. Germline lookup yields CDR1 LNHNV and CDR2 YYDKDF (reference sequence). The CDR3 spans 16 residues. The CDR3, as DNA: TGTGCCACCACCGAAGACAGGGGGGCTAGAAACACTGAAGCTTTCTTT. As protein: CATTEDRGARNTEAFF. The variable domain in full, completed from reference TRBV15 and TRBJ1-1, reads DAMVIQNPRYQVTQFGKPVTLSCSQTLNHNVMYWYQQKSSQAPKLLFHYYDKDFNNEADTPDNFQSRRPNTSFCFLDIRSPGLGDTAMYLCATTEDRGARNTEAFFGQGTRLTVV.

The chain has TRBV29-1 and TRBJ2-7; no clear D gene. Looked up from germline, CDR1 is SQVTM and CDR2 is ANQGSEA. Trimming removed 5 bases at V and 2 bases at J, with 10 bases between. This CDR3 has 12 amino acids. The CDR3 region has the DNA TGCAGCGTTCAACAGTCCGCCTACGAGCAGTACTTC. Its translation: CSVQQSAYEQYF.

The chain is built from TRBV6-5 and TRBJ2-7; D is uncertain. CDR3 length equals 11 residues. V was pared by 7 bases and J by 5 bases, with 9 bases between. Per the germline V gene, CDR1 is MNHEY and CDR2 is SVGAGI. The DNA of the CDR3 is TGTGCCAGCACGAGGCAGAACGAGCAGTACTTC. This gives the protein CASTRQNEQYF.

The V call is TRBV3-1 (or the pseudogene TRBV3-2), the J call TRBJ1-1, with D uncertain. The CDR3 covers 14 residues. Germline V gives CDR1 LGHDT, CDR2 YNNKEL (reference sequence). V lost 3 bases, J lost 4 bases, and 12 bases lay in between. The CDR3 region has the DNA TGTGCCAGCAGCCACGAGTCACGGAGCACTGAAGCTTTCTTT. Protein product: CASSHESRSTEAFF.

This chain connects TRBV5-1 to TRBJ2-5, with 8 bases fitting TRBD2. Germline V gene sequence: CDR1 SGHRS, CDR2 YFSETQ. The CDR3 is made up of 15 amino acids. V lost 4 bases and J lost 2; bases outside the gene matches: 7. Here the CDR3 DNA reads TGCGCCAGCAGCCCCGGACTAGCTGCACAAGAGACCCAGTACTTC. It codes for CASSPGLAAQETQYF.

This rearrangement joins TRBV11-1 to TRBJ2-7; D unclear. CDR1 is SGHAT and CDR2 is FQDESV in the germline V gene (reference sequence). Trimming stripped 1 base from V and 6 bases from J, with 13 bases between. The CDR3 consists of 14 residues. This CDR3 is CASSLGLGKAEQYF. The CDR3 coding sequence is TGTGCCAGCAGCTTAGGTCTGGGCAAGGCCGAGCAGTACTTC.

In this sample, this clone turned up once. V is TRBV11-2 and J is TRBJ1-2; the D gene is possibly TRBD1 (5 bases). The CDR3 is 16 amino acids. CDR1 is SGHAT, CDR2 FQNNGV, per germline. The V gene lost 0 bases and the J gene lost 5 bases, with 16 bases spanning the gap. The DNA for the CDR3 is TGTGCCAGCAGCTTAGATCCGGGACTGTGGTTGTATGGCTACACCTTC. Encoded protein: CASSLDPGLWLYGYTF. The variable domain in full, with the rest retrieved from reference TRBV11-2 and TRBJ1-2, is EAGVAQSPRYKIIEKRQSVAFWCNPISGHATLYWYQQILGQGPKLLIQFQNNGVVDDSQLPKDRFSAERLKGVDSTLKIQPAKLEDSAVYLCASSLDPGLWLYGYTFGSGTRLTVV.

V gene TRBV6-2 or TRBV6-3 combines with J gene TRBJ2-5, with a tentative D call TRBD2 (6 bases). Trimming took off 6 bases at V and 2 bases at J, with 10 bases between the two ends. Germline-derived CDR1 and CDR2 are MNHEY and SVGEGT. This CDR3 is built from 13 residues. The CDR3 is CASSPTRQETQYF. The CDR3 DNA reads as TGTGCCAGCAGCCCGACTAGACAAGAGACCCAGTACTTC.

The J gene is TRBJ2-1, the V gene TRBV19, with 8 positions matching TRBD2. Looked up from germline, CDR1 is LNHDA and CDR2 is SQIVND (reference sequence). This CDR3 has 14 amino acids. V lost 6 bases to trimming and J lost 6 bases; unmatched junction nucleotides: 7. Here the CDR3 DNA reads TGTGCCAGTAGGGGACTAGAACCTCTCAATGAGCAGTTCTTC. The encoded protein is CASRGLEPLNEQFF.

The V and J genes are TRBV7-9 and TRBJ2-1, with 10 bases that match TRBD2. The length of the CDR3 is 19 residues. Germline trimming cut 4 bases from V and 9 bases from J; bases unmatched to any gene: 21. From germline, CDR1 is SEHNR and CDR2 FQNEAQ (reference sequence). The CDR3 region is CASSSGWLAGVLSSGEQFF. The CDR3 DNA sequence: TGTGCCAGCAGCTCCGGGTGGCTAGCGGGAGTTCTCTCCTCCGGTGAGCAGTTCTTC.

The chain recombines TRBV6-1 with TRBJ1-5; D not certain. Germline V gene sequence: CDR1 MNHNS, CDR2 SASEGT. The CDR3 totals 15 residues. Trimming stripped 3 bases from V and 2 bases from J, with 11 bases between. CDR3 nucleotide sequence: TGTGCCAGCAGTGAGAAATGGCAGGGCAATCAGCCCCAGCATTTT. This encodes CASSEKWQGNQPQHF.

The chain has TRBV5-1 and TRBJ1-2; D remains ambiguous. V lost 0 bases to trimming and J lost 7 bases, with 10 bases between them. Germline V gene sequence: CDR1 SGHRS, CDR2 YFSETQ. The CDR3 sequence is 13 residues long. This CDR3 is CASSLVGLSGYTF. The DNA of the CDR3 is TGCGCCAGCAGCTTGGTTGGGCTTTCTGGCTACACCTTC. The variable domain in full, with the rest retrieved from reference TRBV5-1 and TRBJ1-2, is KAGVTQTPRYLIKTRGQQVTLSCSPISGHRSVSWYQQTPGQGLQFLFEYFSETQRNKGNFPGRFSGRQFSNSRSEMNVSTLELGDSALYLCASSLVGLSGYTFGSGTRLTVV.

V gene TRBV25-1 combines with J gene TRBJ1-1; 7 positions match TRBD1. Germline V gives CDR1 MGHDK, CDR2 SYGVNS. CDR3 size: 14 residues. V lost 5 bases and J lost 0; bases outside the gene matches: 3. The chain's CDR3 is CASSRQGMNTEAFF. CDR3 coding DNA: TGTGCCAGCAGTCGACAGGGCATGAACACTGAAGCTTTCTTT.

This clone has more than one count but fewer than ten. The chain is built from TRBV4-1 and TRBJ2-7, with 9 bases fitting TRBD1. The germline gives CDR1 MGHRA, CDR2 YSYEKL. The CDR3 is made up of 17 amino acids. V was clipped by 0 bases and J by 3 bases; unmatched bases: 9. CDR3 region: CASSQDRGRQGVYEQYF. DNA of the CDR3: TGCGCCAGCAGCCAAGATAGGGGCCGACAGGGGGTCTACGAGCAGTACTTC.